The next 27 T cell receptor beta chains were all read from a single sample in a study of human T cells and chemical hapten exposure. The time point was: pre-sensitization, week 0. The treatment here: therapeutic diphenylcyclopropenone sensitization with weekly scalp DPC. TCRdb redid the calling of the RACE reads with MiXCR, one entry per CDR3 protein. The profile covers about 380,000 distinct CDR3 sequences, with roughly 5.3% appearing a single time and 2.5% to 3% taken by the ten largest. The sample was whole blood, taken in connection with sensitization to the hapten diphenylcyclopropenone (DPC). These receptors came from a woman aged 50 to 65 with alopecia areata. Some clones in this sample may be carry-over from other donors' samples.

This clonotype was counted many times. CDR3 protein: CAGGTLSYNEQFF. The CDR3 region has the DNA TGTGCCGGTGGGACTCTCTCCTACAATGAGCAGTTCTTC. The gene calls are TRBV5-6 and TRBJ2-1; perhaps TRBD2 as D (6 bases). Germline V gives CDR1 SGHDT, CDR2 YYEEEE. Trimming removed 10 bases from V and 0 bases from J, with 11 bases in between. The CDR3 is made up of 13 amino acids.

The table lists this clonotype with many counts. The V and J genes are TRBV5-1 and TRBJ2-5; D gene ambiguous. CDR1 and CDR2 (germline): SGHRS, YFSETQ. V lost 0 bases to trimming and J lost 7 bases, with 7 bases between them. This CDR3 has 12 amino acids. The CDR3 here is CASSLEFGTQYF. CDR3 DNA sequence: TGCGCCAGCAGCTTGGAATTCGGGACCCAGTACTTC.

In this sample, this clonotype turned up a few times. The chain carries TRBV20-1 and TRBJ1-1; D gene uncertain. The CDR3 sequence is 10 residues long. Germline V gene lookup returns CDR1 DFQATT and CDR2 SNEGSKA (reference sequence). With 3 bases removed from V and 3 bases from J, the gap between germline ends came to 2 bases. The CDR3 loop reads CSASYTEAFF. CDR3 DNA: TGCAGTGCTAGTTACACTGAAGCTTTCTTT.

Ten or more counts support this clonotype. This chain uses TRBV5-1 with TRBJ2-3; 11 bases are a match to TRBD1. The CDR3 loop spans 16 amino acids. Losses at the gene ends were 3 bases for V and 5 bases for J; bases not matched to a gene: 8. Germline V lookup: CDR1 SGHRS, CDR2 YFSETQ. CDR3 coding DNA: TGCGCCAGCAGCTCTTGGACAGGGGGCGCGGAAGATACGCAGTATTTT. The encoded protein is CASSSWTGGAEDTQYF. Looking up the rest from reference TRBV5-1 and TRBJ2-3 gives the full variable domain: KAGVTQTPRYLIKTRGQQVTLSCSPISGHRSVSWYQQTPGQGLQFLFEYFSETQRNKGNFPGRFSGRQFSNSRSEMNVSTLELGDSALYLCASSSWTGGAEDTQYFGPGTRLTVL.

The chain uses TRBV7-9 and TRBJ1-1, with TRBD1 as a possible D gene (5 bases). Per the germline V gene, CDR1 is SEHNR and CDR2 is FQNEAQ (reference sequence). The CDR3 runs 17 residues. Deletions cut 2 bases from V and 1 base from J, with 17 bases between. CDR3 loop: CASSLTTGPPANTEAFF. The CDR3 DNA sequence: TGTGCCAGCAGCTTAACTACAGGTCCCCCAGCGAACACTGAAGCTTTCTTT.

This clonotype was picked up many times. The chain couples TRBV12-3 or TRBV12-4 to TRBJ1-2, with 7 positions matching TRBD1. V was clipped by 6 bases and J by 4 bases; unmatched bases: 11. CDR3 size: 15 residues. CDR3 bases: TGTGCCAGCAGGCCAGGGGGGGCGAGGAGCTATGGCTACACCTTC. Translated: CASRPGGARSYGYTF.

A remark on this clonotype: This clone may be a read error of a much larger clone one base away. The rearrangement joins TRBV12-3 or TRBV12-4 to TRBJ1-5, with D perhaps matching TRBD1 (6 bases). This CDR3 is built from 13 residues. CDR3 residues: CASSTRTVQTQHF. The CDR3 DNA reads TGTGCCAGCAGTACCAGGACAGTTCAGACCCAGCATTTT.

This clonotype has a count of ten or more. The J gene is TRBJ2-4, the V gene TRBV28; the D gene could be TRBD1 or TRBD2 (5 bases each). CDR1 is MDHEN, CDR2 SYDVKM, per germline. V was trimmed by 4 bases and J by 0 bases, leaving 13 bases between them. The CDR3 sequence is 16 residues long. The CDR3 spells CASSSYGALAKNIQYF. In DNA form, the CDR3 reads TGTGCCAGCAGTTCTTACGGGGCTTTAGCCAAAAACATTCAGTACTTC.

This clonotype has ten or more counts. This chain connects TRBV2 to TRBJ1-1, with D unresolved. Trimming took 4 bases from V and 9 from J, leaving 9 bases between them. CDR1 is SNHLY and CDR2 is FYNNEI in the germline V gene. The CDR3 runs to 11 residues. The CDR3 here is CASSGGGKAFF. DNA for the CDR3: TGTGCCAGCAGTGGAGGAGGGAAAGCTTTCTTT.

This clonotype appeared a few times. The CDR3 coding sequence is TGTGCCAGTAGTATTACTAGCTCCGGGAATGAGCAGTTCTTC. Translated: CASSITSSGNEQFF. The chain joins TRBV19 to TRBJ2-1; D might be TRBD2 (6 bases). CDR1 is LNHDA and CDR2 is SQIVND in the germline V gene (reference sequence). Between the trimmed V and J ends, which lost 3 bases and 7 bases, there was a span of 13 bases. The CDR3 has 14 residues.

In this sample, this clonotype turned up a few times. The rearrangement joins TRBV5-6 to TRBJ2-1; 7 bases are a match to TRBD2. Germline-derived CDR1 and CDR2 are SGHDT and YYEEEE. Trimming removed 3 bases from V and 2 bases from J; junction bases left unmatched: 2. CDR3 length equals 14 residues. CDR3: CASSWGTTYNEQFF. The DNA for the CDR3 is TGTGCCAGCAGCTGGGGGACTACCTACAATGAGCAGTTCTTC. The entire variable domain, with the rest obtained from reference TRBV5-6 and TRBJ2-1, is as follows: DAGVTQSPTHLIKTRGQQVTLRCSPKSGHDTVSWYQQALGQGPQFIFQYYEEEERQRGNFPDRFSGHQFPNYSSELNVNALLLGDSALYLCASSWGTTYNEQFFGPGTRLTVL.

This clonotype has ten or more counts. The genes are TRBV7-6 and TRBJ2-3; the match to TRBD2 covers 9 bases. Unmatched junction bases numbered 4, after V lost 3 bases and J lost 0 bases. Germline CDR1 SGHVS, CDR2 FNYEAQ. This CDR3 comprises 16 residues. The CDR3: CASSLDSGGSTDTQYF. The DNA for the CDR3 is TGTGCCAGCAGCTTGGATAGCGGGGGAAGCACAGATACGCAGTATTTT.

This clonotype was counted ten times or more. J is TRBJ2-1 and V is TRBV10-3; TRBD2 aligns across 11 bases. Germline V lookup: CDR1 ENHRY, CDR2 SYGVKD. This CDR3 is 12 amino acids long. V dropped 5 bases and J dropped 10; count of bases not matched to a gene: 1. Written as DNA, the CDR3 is TGTGCCATCAGTTCTAGCGGGGGGGAGCAGTTCTTC. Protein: CAISSSGGEQFF.

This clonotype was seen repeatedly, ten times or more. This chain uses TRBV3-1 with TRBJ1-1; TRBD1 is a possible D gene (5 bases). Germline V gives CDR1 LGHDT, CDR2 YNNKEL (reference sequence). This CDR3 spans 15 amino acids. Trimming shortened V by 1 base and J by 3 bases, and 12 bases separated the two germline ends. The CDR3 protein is CASSQARGWDTEAFF. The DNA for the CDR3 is TGTGCCAGCAGCCAAGCAAGGGGTTGGGACACTGAAGCTTTCTTT.

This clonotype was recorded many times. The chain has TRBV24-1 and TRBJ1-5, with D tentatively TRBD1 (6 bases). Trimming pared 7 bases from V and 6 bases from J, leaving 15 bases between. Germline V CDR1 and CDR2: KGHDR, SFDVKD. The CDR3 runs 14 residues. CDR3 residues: CATSQTGSPQPQHF. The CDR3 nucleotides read TGTGCCACCAGCCAGACAGGCTCTCCTCAGCCCCAGCATTTT.

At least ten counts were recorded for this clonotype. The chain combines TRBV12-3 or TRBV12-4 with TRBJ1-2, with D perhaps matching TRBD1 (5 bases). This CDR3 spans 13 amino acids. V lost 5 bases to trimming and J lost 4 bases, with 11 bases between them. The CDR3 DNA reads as TGTGCCAGCAGTCACGGGACGGTCTATGGCTACACCTTC. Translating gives CASSHGTVYGYTF.

CDR3: CASSHQQGEQFF. CDR3 DNA: TGTGCCAGCAGCCATCAACAGGGGGAGCAGTTCTTC. The chain uses TRBV14 and TRBJ2-1; 7 bases line up with TRBD1. The CDR3 is made up of 12 amino acids. Germline values: CDR1 SGHDN, CDR2 FVKESK. V lost 3 bases to trimming and J lost 10 bases; unmatched junction nucleotides: 3.

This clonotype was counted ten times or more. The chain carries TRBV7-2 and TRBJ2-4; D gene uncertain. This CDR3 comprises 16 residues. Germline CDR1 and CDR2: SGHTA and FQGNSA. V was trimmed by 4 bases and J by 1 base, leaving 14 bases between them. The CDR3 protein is CASSSPGLGAKNIQYF. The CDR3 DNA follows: TGTGCCAGCAGCTCTCCCGGTTTAGGGGCCAAAAACATTCAGTACTTC.

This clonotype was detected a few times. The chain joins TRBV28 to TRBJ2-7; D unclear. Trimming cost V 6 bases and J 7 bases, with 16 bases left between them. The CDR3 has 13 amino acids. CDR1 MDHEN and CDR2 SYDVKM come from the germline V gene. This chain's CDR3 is CASRTPPSREQYF. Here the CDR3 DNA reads TGTGCCAGCAGAACTCCCCCGAGCCGGGAGCAGTACTTC.

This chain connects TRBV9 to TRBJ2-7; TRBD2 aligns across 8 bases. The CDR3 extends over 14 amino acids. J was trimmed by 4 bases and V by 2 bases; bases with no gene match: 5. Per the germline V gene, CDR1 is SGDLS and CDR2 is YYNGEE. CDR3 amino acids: CASSVSGRGYEQYF. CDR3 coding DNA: TGTGCCAGCAGCGTGAGCGGGAGAGGATACGAGCAGTACTTC.

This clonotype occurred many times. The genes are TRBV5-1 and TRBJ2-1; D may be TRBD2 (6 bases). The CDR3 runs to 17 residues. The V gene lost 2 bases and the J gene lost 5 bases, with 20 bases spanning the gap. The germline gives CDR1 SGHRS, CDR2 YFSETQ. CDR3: CASSFSSVASSHNEQFF. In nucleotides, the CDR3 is TGCGCCAGCAGCTTTTCTAGCGTTGCCTCATCCCACAATGAGCAGTTCTTC.

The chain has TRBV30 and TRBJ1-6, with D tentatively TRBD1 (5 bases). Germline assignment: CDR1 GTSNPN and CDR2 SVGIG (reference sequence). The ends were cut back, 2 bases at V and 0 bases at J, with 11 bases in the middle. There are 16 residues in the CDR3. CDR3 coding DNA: TGTGCCTGGAGTAGGAACAGGTCCTCCTATAATTCACCCCTCCACTTT. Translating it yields CAWSRNRSSYNSPLHF.

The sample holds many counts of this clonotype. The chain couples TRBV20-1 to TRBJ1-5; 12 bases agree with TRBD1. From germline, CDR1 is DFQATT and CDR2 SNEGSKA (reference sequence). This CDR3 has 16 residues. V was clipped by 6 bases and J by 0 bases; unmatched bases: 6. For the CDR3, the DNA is TGCAGTGCCTTCCGGGACAGGGGGCCTAGCAATCAGCCCCAGCATTTT. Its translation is CSAFRDRGPSNQPQHF.

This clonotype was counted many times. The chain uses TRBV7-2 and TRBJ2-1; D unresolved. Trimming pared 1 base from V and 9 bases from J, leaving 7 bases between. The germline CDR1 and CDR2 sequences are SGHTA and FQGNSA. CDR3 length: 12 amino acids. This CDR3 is CASSLDLIEQFF. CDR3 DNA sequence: TGTGCCAGCAGCTTAGACTTGATTGAGCAGTTCTTC.

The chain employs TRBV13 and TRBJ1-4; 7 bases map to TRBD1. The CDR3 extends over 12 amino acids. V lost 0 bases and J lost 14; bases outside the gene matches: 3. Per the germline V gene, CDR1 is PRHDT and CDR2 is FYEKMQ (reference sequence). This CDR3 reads CASSLGRGQLFF. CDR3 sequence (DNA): TGTGCCAGCAGCTTAGGCCGGGGACAGCTGTTTTTT.

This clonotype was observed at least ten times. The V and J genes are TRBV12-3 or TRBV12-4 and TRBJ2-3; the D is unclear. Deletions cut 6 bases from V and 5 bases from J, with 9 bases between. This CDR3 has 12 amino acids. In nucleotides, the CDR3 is TGTGCCAGCAGGGGGTCAGGAGATACGCAGTATTTT. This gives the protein CASRGSGDTQYF.

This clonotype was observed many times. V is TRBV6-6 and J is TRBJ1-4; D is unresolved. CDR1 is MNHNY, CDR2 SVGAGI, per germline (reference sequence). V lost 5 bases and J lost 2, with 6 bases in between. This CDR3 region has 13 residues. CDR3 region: CASSRSTNEKLFF. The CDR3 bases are TGTGCCAGCAGTAGGAGTACTAATGAAAAACTGTTTTTT.